This entry lists 24 T cell receptor beta chains sequenced from one sample in a study of blood T cell repertoires in COVID-19. The protocol was immunoSEQ multiplex PCR, while the TCRdb copy is restricted to in-frame clones and leaves out a portion. In the table there are a few hundred thousand clones, around 87% of which are singletons. The specimen sequenced was PBMCs or T cells enriched from blood (not recorded which). The receptors stem from a woman younger than 30 who had recovered from COVID-19.

This rearrangement joins TRBV6-5 to TRBJ1-2; D perhaps matches TRBD1 (5 bases). This CDR3 comprises 15 residues. Looked up from germline, CDR1 is MNHEY and CDR2 is SVGAGI. The V gene lost 0 bases and the J gene lost 2 bases, with 10 bases spanning the gap. The CDR3: CASSYSPGSNYGYTF. DNA of the CDR3: TGTGCCAGCAGTTACTCGCCAGGGTCGAACTATGGCTACACCTTC.

The chain employs TRBV11-2 and TRBJ1-1; D is perhaps TRBD1 (6 bases). Deletions cut 2 bases from V and 1 base from J, with 11 bases between. CDR1 is SGHAT and CDR2 is FQNNGV in the germline V gene. The CDR3 is 15 residues long. The CDR3 nucleotides are TGTGCCAGCAGCTTATCAGGGGCTTGGAACACTGAAGCTTTCTTT. Translating it yields CASSLSGAWNTEAFF.

The rearrangement joins TRBV9 to TRBJ2-2; 11 bases fit TRBD1. Germline V CDR1 and CDR2: SGDLS, YYNGEE. The V and J ends lost 1 base and 7 bases, in that order; junction bases with no gene match: 6. The CDR3 covers 16 residues. In DNA, the CDR3 is TGTGCCAGCAGCGTAAGCGGGGACAGGGGGATCGGGGAGCTGTTTTTT. Translation: CASSVSGDRGIGELFF.

V usage is TRBV18 and J usage is TRBJ2-7; 7 bases line up with TRBD1. V lost 2 bases and J lost 0; bases outside the gene matches: 7. The length of the CDR3 is 16 residues. Germline assignment: CDR1 KGHSH and CDR2 LQKENI. CDR3 protein: CASSPFGTESSYEQYF. As DNA, the CDR3 is TGTGCCAGCTCACCATTCGGGACAGAGAGCTCCTACGAGCAGTACTTC.

The chain is built from TRBV19 and TRBJ1-5; D might be TRBD1 (6 bases). Germline V lookup: CDR1 LNHDA, CDR2 SQIVND (reference sequence). The V and J ends lost 5 bases and 2 bases respectively, with 16 bases between them. The CDR3 has 16 residues. As DNA, the CDR3 is TGTGCCAGTAGTGCTCCACAGGGATGGCGCAATCAGCCCCAGCATTTT. Its translation is CASSAPQGWRNQPQHF.

As concerns this clone: Other nucleotide sequences from this sample produce the same CDR3. V gene TRBV18 combines with J gene TRBJ1-1; possibly TRBD1 for D (5 bases). Looked up from germline, CDR1 is KGHSH and CDR2 is LQKENI. Trimming stripped 2 bases from V and 1 base from J, with 5 bases between. This CDR3 is built from 13 residues. The CDR3 reads CASSPGQNTEAFF. The CDR3 region has the DNA TGTGCCAGCTCACCAGGACAGAACACTGAAGCTTTCTTT.

The chain's CDR3 is CSVGWGRNQPQHF. CDR3 nucleotide sequence: TGCAGCGTTGGTTGGGGGCGAAATCAGCCCCAGCATTTT. The chain uses TRBV29-1 and TRBJ1-5; TRBD1 might be the D (6 bases). Deletions cut 4 bases from V and 4 bases from J, with 11 bases between. The CDR3 is 13 amino acids. From germline, CDR1 is SQVTM and CDR2 ANQGSEA.

The chain couples TRBV9 to TRBJ2-3; 10 bases map to TRBD2. This CDR3 is 14 amino acids long. The germline V gene has CDR1 SGDLS and CDR2 YYNGEE. V trimming: 4 bases; J trimming: 2 bases; junction bases outside the gene matches: 1. The CDR3 DNA follows: TGTGCCAGCAGCACTAGCGGGGACACAGATACGCAGTATTTT. Translating it yields CASSTSGDTDTQYF.

Only a few counts were recorded for this clone. The V call is TRBV16, the J call TRBJ1-2, with D uncertain. V lost 2 bases, J lost 4 bases, and 17 bases lay in between. There are 16 residues in the CDR3. Germline CDR1 reads KGHSY; CDR2 reads FQNENV. In nucleotides, the CDR3 is TGTGCCAGCAGCCAAGGCCGGGAATCCCCTTCCTATGGCTACACCTTC. This codes for CASSQGRESPSYGYTF.

The V and J genes are TRBV27 and TRBJ2-2; tentatively, D is TRBD1 (6 bases). CDR1 is MNHEY, CDR2 SMNVEV, per germline (reference sequence). The CDR3 loop spans 13 amino acids. Trimming took off 4 bases at V and 13 bases at J, with 16 bases between the two ends. Here the CDR3 DNA reads TGTGCCAGCAGTTCCTCGGTAGCACAGGGGCTGTTTTTT. It codes for CASSSSVAQGLFF.

This clone was seen just once. The rearrangement links TRBV28 to TRBJ1-5, with 7 bases matching TRBD1. CDR3 length: 15 residues. Trimming at V came to 1 base and at J to 4 bases, leaving 4 bases not matched to a gene. Germline V CDR1 and CDR2: MDHEN, SYDVKM. The CDR3 region is CASSLLAGGNQPQHF. CDR3 DNA sequence: TGTGCCAGCAGTTTATTGGCAGGGGGGAATCAGCCCCAGCATTTT.

CDR3 DNA sequence: TGTGCCAGCAGCCGCCCCAAGACAGGGGGCGCGGGTGGCTACACCTTC. Residues: CASSRPKTGGAGGYTF. This sequence joins TRBV7-9 and TRBJ1-2; TRBD1 matches at 10 bases. The V gene end was trimmed by 5 bases and the J gene end by 7 bases; junction bases not matched to a gene: 13. The CDR3 covers 16 residues. The germline CDR1 and CDR2 sequences are SEHNR and FQNEAQ (reference sequence).

The chain joins TRBV5-1 to TRBJ2-7; 7 nucleotides line up with TRBD1. CDR3 length: 16 residues. CDR1 is SGHRS, CDR2 YFSETQ, per germline. V shed 4 bases and J 2 bases; nucleotides not matched to a gene: 12. The CDR3 coding sequence is TGCGCCAGCAGCGGCCTCTCGGCAGGGGGTACCTACGAGCAGTACTTC. It specifies CASSGLSAGGTYEQYF.

The chain has TRBV5-4 and TRBJ1-1, with D possibly matching TRBD1 (6 bases). The CDR3 covers 15 residues. V was clipped by 1 base and J by 5 bases, with 15 bases between them. CDR1 and CDR2 from the germline V gene are SGHNT and YYREEE (reference sequence). The CDR3 DNA reads as TGTGCCAGCAGCTTGAATTCGGGGGGCGAGACTGAAGCTTTCTTT. Amino acid sequence: CASSLNSGGETEAFF.

V gene TRBV5-1 combines with J gene TRBJ1-2; D might be TRBD1 (6 bases). CDR3 length: 13 amino acids. With 7 bases removed from V and 2 bases from J, the gap between germline ends came to 12 bases. CDR1 and CDR2 (germline): SGHRS, YFSETQ. The CDR3 spells CASATGYNYGYTF. The CDR3 nucleotides are TGCGCCAGCGCCACAGGGTACAACTATGGCTACACCTTC.

This chain joins TRBV10-3 and TRBJ2-3, with D maybe TRBD2 (5 bases). V lost 9 bases to trimming and J lost 3 bases, with 19 bases between them. Germline V gives CDR1 ENHRY, CDR2 SYGVKD. The CDR3 runs to 15 residues. CDR3 protein: CAMATGNVKTDTQYF. CDR3 nucleotides: TGTGCCATGGCAACCGGGAACGTGAAAACAGATACGCAGTATTTT.

The CDR3 sequence: CSVRATNEKLFF. The DNA of the CDR3 is TGCAGCGTGCGTGCTACTAATGAAAAACTGTTTTTT. This chain connects TRBV29-1 to TRBJ1-4; D gene ambiguous. V was shortened by 6 bases and J by 2 bases, with 7 bases between the two germline ends. From germline, CDR1 is SQVTM and CDR2 ANQGSEA. This CDR3 is 12 amino acids long.

The chain couples TRBV19 to TRBJ2-7; D is uncertain. CDR1 and CDR2 (germline): LNHDA, SQIVND (reference sequence). Trimming took off 2 bases at V and 3 bases at J, with 8 bases between the two ends. The CDR3 totals 13 residues. For the CDR3, the DNA is TGTGCCAGTAGTATATCGGAGATCTACGAGCAGTACTTC. Protein product: CASSISEIYEQYF.

The chain is built from TRBV5-6 and TRBJ2-1; D gene unclear. V gave up 0 bases and J gave up 7 bases, with 17 bases separating them. This CDR3 is built from 16 residues. Germline values: CDR1 SGHDT, CDR2 YYEEEE. For the CDR3, the DNA is TGTGCCAGCAGCTTGGTGCCTACGGTTGTACGGAATGAGCAGTTCTTC. Its translation: CASSLVPTVVRNEQFF.

The rearrangement joins TRBV11-2 to TRBJ1-1, with D hard to call. This CDR3 comprises 15 residues. Germline V gene data show CDR1 as SGHAT and CDR2 as FQNNGV. The V end lost 2 bases, the J end lost 6 bases, and 16 bases lay between the germline ends. DNA of the CDR3: TGTGCCAGCAGCTTATATTTTGGGAGGGTGGCTGAAGCTTTCTTT. Encoded protein: CASSLYFGRVAEAFF.

This clone was seen just once. The J gene is TRBJ2-1, the V gene TRBV5-1; TRBD1 agrees at 7 bases. V was pared by 5 bases and J by 0 bases, with 8 bases of the junction left unmatched. The CDR3 loop spans 16 amino acids. Per the germline V gene, CDR1 is SGHRS and CDR2 is YFSETQ. The CDR3 sequence: CASRFDGDSSYNEQFF. CDR3 sequence (DNA): TGCGCCAGCAGATTTGACGGGGACAGCTCCTACAATGAGCAGTTCTTC.

The V call is TRBV3-1 (or the pseudogene TRBV3-2), the J call TRBJ2-5; 8 bases line up with TRBD1. Germline V gene data show CDR1 as LGHDT and CDR2 as YNNKEL (reference sequence). After removal of 3 bases from V and 1 base from J, the junction contained 4 bases not matched to a gene. The CDR3 extends over 15 amino acids. This chain's CDR3 is CASSHPGQGQETQYF. The CDR3 nucleotides read TGTGCCAGCAGCCATCCTGGACAGGGCCAAGAGACCCAGTACTTC.

V gene TRBV24-1 combines with J gene TRBJ2-5; the D gene is possibly TRBD1 (6 bases). The CDR3 has 18 residues. V was shortened by 2 bases and J by 0 bases, with 18 bases between the two germline ends. Germline CDR1 KGHDR, CDR2 SFDVKD. The CDR3 nucleotides read TGTGCCACCAGTGATTCCCTACAGGGCGCAACGTACCAAGAGACCCAGTACTTC. Protein sequence: CATSDSLQGATYQETQYF.

The genes are TRBV9 and TRBJ2-7, with 12 bases aligning to TRBD2. The CDR3 length is 15 residues. With V trimmed by 0 bases and J by 2 bases, 0 bases remained unmatched. Looked up from germline, CDR1 is SGDLS and CDR2 is YYNGEE. CDR3 amino acids: CASSVGTSGAYEQYF. The CDR3 DNA follows: TGTGCCAGCAGCGTAGGGACTAGCGGGGCCTACGAGCAGTACTTC.